What follows are 25 T cell receptor beta chains derived from one specimen sequenced in a study of response to subunit inactivated influenza vaccine. TCRdb reprocessed the RT-PCR reads with MiXCR, giving one entry per CDR3 protein. In the table there are about 500,000 distinct CDR3 sequences, 15% to 20% of which are singletons. Material: CD4+ T cells sorted from PBMCs, obtained roughly 24 months after vaccination. These receptors came from a man between 50 and 70 years old who received an inactivated influenza vaccine.

Regarding this clonotype: Its ends do not fully match the called genes, so a read error is possible. This chain uses TRBV29-1 with TRBJ2-3, with 9 bases identical to TRBD2. This CDR3 has 14 residues. The V gene's germline CDR1 is SQVTM and CDR2 ANQGSEA. DNA for the CDR3: TGCAGCGTCAACCTAGCGGGATACACACATACGCAGTATTTT. Translated, it gives CSVNLAGYTHTQYF.

This clonotype was counted ten times or more. V is TRBV4-1 and J is TRBJ2-5; 11 nucleotides line up with TRBD2. The germline V gene encodes CDR1 MGHRA and CDR2 YSYEKL. The V gene end was trimmed by 0 bases and the J gene end by 4 bases; junction bases not matched to a gene: 7. This CDR3 is 17 amino acids long. CDR3 residues: CASSQDLLLAGAETQYF. In DNA, the CDR3 is TGCGCCAGCAGCCAAGATTTGTTACTAGCGGGAGCAGAGACCCAGTACTTC.

This clonotype occurred once. This chain links TRBV29-1 with TRBJ2-3; 12 bases are shared with TRBD2. The ends lost 3 bases at V and 2 bases at J; junction bases unmatched: 3. From germline, CDR1 is SQVTM and CDR2 ANQGSEA. The CDR3 covers 15 residues. Here the CDR3 DNA reads TGCAGCGTTGACACTAGCGGGGGGAACACAGATACGCAGTATTTT. Residues: CSVDTSGGNTDTQYF.

The V gene is TRBV4-3, the J gene TRBJ1-1, with TRBD1 as a possible D gene (5 bases). The CDR3 is 13 residues long. From germline, CDR1 is LGHNA and CDR2 YSLEER. V lost 5 bases and J 3 bases, leaving 10 bases between the germline ends. CDR3 nucleotide sequence: TGCGCCAGCAGCTCAGGGAAGGACACTGAAGCTTTCTTT. Its translation: CASSSGKDTEAFF.

This chain connects TRBV6-5 to TRBJ2-3; D is possibly TRBD2 (6 bases). The V end was cut by 2 bases, the J end by 6 bases, with 12 bases between. This CDR3 spans 14 amino acids. Germline V lookup: CDR1 MNHEY, CDR2 SVGAGI. This CDR3 is CASSYPGRGDTQYF. For the CDR3, the DNA is TGTGCCAGCAGTTACCCGGGACGGGGGGATACGCAGTATTTT.

The V and J genes are TRBV6-5 and TRBJ2-3; 7 nucleotides align to TRBD2. The length of the CDR3 is 15 residues. Germline CDR1 MNHEY, CDR2 SVGAGI. V shed 2 bases, J shed 2 bases, and the junction held 4 bases outside the gene matches. CDR3 nucleotide sequence: TGTGCCAGCAGTTACAGAGCGGGGTCCACAGATACGCAGTATTTT. It yields the protein CASSYRAGSTDTQYF.

This chain connects TRBV6-5 to TRBJ2-3; 7 bases align to TRBD1. V lost 3 bases to trimming and J lost 1 base; unmatched junction nucleotides: 7. Germline CDR1 and CDR2: MNHEY and SVGAGI. The CDR3 length is 16 residues. CDR3 in amino acids: CASSYRQGGGTDTQYF. DNA of the CDR3: TGTGCCAGCAGTTATAGACAGGGTGGTGGCACAGATACGCAGTATTTT.

The chain combines TRBV9 with TRBJ1-1; D call uncertain. In germline, CDR1 is SGDLS, CDR2 YYNGEE. The V end was cut by 3 bases, the J end by 8 bases, with 14 bases between. This CDR3 is built from 13 residues. The CDR3 sequence: CASSAPYGGEAFF. DNA for the CDR3: TGTGCCAGCAGCGCCCCGTATGGAGGGGAAGCTTTCTTT.

This clonotype was counted between two and nine times. This chain connects TRBV6-1 to TRBJ1-6; D is ambiguous. Germline V lookup: CDR1 MNHNS, CDR2 SASEGT. This CDR3 comprises 11 residues. V was pared by 3 bases and J by 11 bases, with 5 bases between. This chain's CDR3 is CASSEEAPLHF. The CDR3 bases are TGTGCCAGCAGTGAGGAGGCACCCCTCCACTTT.

This clonotype was recorded at least ten times. This rearrangement joins TRBV4-3 to TRBJ1-1, with unresolved D. Germline loops: CDR1 LGHNA, CDR2 YSLEER. Trimming took off 2 bases at V and 1 base at J, with 5 bases between the two ends. The CDR3 is 13 residues long. The CDR3 DNA reads TGCGCCAGCAGCCAATTAAAGAACACTGAAGCTTTCTTT. Translating gives CASSQLKNTEAFF.

J is TRBJ1-1 and V is TRBV4-3, with TRBD1 matching 7 bases. CDR3 length equals 14 residues. From germline, CDR1 is LGHNA and CDR2 YSLEER. The ends lost 1 base at V and 6 bases at J; junction bases unmatched: 5. The CDR3 nucleotides read TGCGCCAGCAGCCAAGGCAGGGGGGAATCTGAAGCTTTCTTT. Its translation: CASSQGRGESEAFF.

This clonotype was seen ten or more times. J is TRBJ1-1 and V is TRBV12-3 or TRBV12-4; a weak D match, TRBD1 (6 bases). With 6 bases removed from V and 10 bases from J, the gap between germline ends came to 18 bases. The CDR3 has 13 residues. The CDR3 region is CASSRDRTSVAFF. CDR3 DNA sequence: TGTGCCAGCAGCAGAGACAGGACTTCGGTAGCTTTCTTT.

V and J are TRBV5-1 and TRBJ2-7; 10 nucleotides agree with TRBD1. Losses at the gene ends were 0 bases for V and 5 bases for J; bases not matched to a gene: 5. The CDR3 length is 15 residues. Germline assignment: CDR1 SGHRS and CDR2 YFSETQ. CDR3 DNA sequence: TGCGCCAGCAGCTTGGAGGACAGGGGGGTCAACGAGCAGTACTTC. It translates to CASSLEDRGVNEQYF.

The chain is built from TRBV6-5 and TRBJ2-7; 7 nucleotides align to TRBD1. This CDR3 comprises 15 residues. Germline V lookup: CDR1 MNHEY, CDR2 SVGAGI. Trimming took 2 bases from V and 3 from J; bases not matched to a gene: 7. The CDR3 reads CASSYERQGLYEQYF. The CDR3 nucleotides are TGTGCCAGCAGTTACGAGAGACAGGGCCTCTACGAGCAGTACTTC.

This clonotype was seen more than once but under ten times. This chain links TRBV12-3 or TRBV12-4 with TRBJ2-1; D remains ambiguous. The CDR3 spans 13 residues. V was trimmed by 2 bases and J by 8 bases, leaving 10 bases between them. This CDR3 reads CASSLKSGYEQFF. The CDR3 bases are TGTGCCAGCAGTTTAAAGAGTGGATATGAGCAGTTCTTC.

The chain recombines TRBV12-3 or TRBV12-4 with TRBJ2-7; 9 nucleotides line up with TRBD1. V trimming: 2 bases; J trimming: 2 bases; junction bases outside the gene matches: 4. This CDR3 contains 15 residues. DNA of the CDR3: TGTGCCAGCAGTTTATTCGGGACAGGGACCTACGAGCAGTACTTC. This encodes CASSLFGTGTYEQYF.

The rearrangement joins TRBV21-1 to TRBJ2-1; TRBD2, the D gene given by the table, was not confirmed from the DNA. TRBV21-1 has pseudogene status. The CDR3 extends over 14 amino acids. The CDR3 nucleotides are TGTGCCAGCAGCATCGGACTAATCTACAATGAGCAGTTCTTC. It codes for CASSIGLIYNEQFF.

The rearrangement links TRBV4-3 to TRBJ2-2; the D is unclear. Deletions cut 0 bases from V and 4 bases from J, with 6 bases between. Germline CDR1 reads LGHNA; CDR2 reads YSLEER. The CDR3 runs 14 residues. The CDR3 DNA follows: TGCGCCAGCAGCCAAGATTTGAGCACCGGGGAGCTGTTTTTT. It codes for CASSQDLSTGELFF.

The chain combines TRBV9 with TRBJ2-1; TRBD2 matches at 16 bases. The ends lost 2 bases at V and 15 bases at J; junction bases unmatched: 11. The germline V gene has CDR1 SGDLS and CDR2 YYNGEE. The CDR3 has 16 amino acids. CDR3 sequence reads: CASSVTGTSGGASLFF. The CDR3 DNA sequence: TGTGCCAGCAGCGTCACCGGGACTAGCGGGGGGGCCTCCCTGTTCTTC.

This chain connects TRBV12-3 or TRBV12-4 to TRBJ1-6; D may be TRBD1 (5 bases). V was cut by 5 bases and J by 15 bases, with 17 bases left in between. The CDR3 length is 13 residues. The CDR3 DNA reads as TGTGCCAGCAGTCCGTACGCCGGGACTGGCCTCCACTTT. Its protein is CASSPYAGTGLHF.

The rearrangement joins TRBV4-2 to TRBJ2-1; no clear D. Trimming cost V 0 bases and J 5 bases, with 5 bases left between them. Per germline, CDR1 LGHNA and CDR2 YNFKEQ. The CDR3 is 13 amino acids. DNA of the CDR3: TGTGCCAGCAGCCAAGATCAAAACAATGAGCAGTTCTTC. Translated: CASSQDQNNEQFF.

The chain combines TRBV6-2 or TRBV6-3 with TRBJ2-7; D perhaps matches TRBD2 (5 bases). This CDR3 is built from 14 residues. Germline lookup yields CDR1 MNHEY and CDR2 SVGEGT. Trimming cost V 8 bases and J 4 bases, with 18 bases left between them. In DNA form, the CDR3 reads TGTGCCAGCCTCCCACGGAGAGGGATTTACGAGCAGTACTTC. Its protein product is CASLPRRGIYEQYF.

In its sample, this clonotype was seen a few times. This chain connects TRBV20-1 to TRBJ2-7, with 10 nucleotides matching TRBD2. CDR1 and CDR2 from the germline V gene are DFQATT and SNEGSKA (reference sequence). This CDR3 has 14 residues. V was clipped by 6 bases and J by 0 bases; unmatched bases: 5. CDR3 sequence reads: CSAGTSGNSYEQYF. DNA of the CDR3: TGCAGTGCCGGTACTAGCGGGAACTCCTACGAGCAGTACTTC.

Ten or more counts support this clonotype. CDR3 in amino acids: CAWSTEDGYTGELFF. CDR3 nucleotide sequence: TGTGCCTGGAGTACCGAGGACGGATACACCGGGGAGCTGTTTTTT. This sequence joins TRBV30 and TRBJ2-2; D remains unclear. Germline CDR1 and CDR2: GTSNPN and SVGIG (reference sequence). This CDR3 has 15 residues. Trimming removed 2 bases from V and 3 bases from J, with 13 bases in between.

The genes are TRBV2 and TRBJ2-4, with D tentatively TRBD1 or TRBD2 (5 bases each). This CDR3 contains 12 residues. Germline loops: CDR1 SNHLY, CDR2 FYNNEI. V lost 4 bases, J lost 8 bases, and 9 bases lay in between. The CDR3 reads CASSVRGDIQYF. In nucleotides, the CDR3 is TGTGCCAGCAGTGTGAGGGGCGACATTCAGTACTTC.